Each of the 14 T cell receptor beta chains below was sequenced from the same sample in a study of Ad26.COV2.S vaccination and SARS-CoV-2 variants. The protocol was immunoSEQ multiplex PCR, while the TCRdb copy is restricted to in-frame clones and leaves out a portion. The sample gives over 200,000 clones, approximately 90% of which show up once; roughly 10% is in the top ten. This sample's treatment: about 20 received Ad26.COV2.S at low or high dose, single or two shots; five or six received placebo; per-sample allocation not given. Collection of samples fell on day 63 after the first vaccine or placebo injection. Here the sequenced sample was peripheral blood, taken in a trial of Ad26.COV2.S vaccine versus placebo. The receptors come from a person between 18 and 65 years old who received the Ad26.COV2.S COVID-19 vaccine or a placebo.

V gene TRBV28 combines with J gene TRBJ2-7, with 8 bases lining up with TRBD1. The CDR3 covers 15 residues. The germline V gene has CDR1 MDHEN and CDR2 SYDVKM. The ends lost 5 bases at V and 5 bases at J; junction bases unmatched: 11. The CDR3 reads CASSGRQGFNNEQYF. The DNA for the CDR3 is TGTGCCAGCAGTGGACGACAGGGGTTTAACAACGAGCAGTACTTC.

V usage is TRBV7-2 and J usage is TRBJ1-3, with D uncertain. The CDR3 has 15 residues. Between the trimmed V and J ends, which lost 3 bases and 3 bases, there was a span of 12 bases. The germline V gene has CDR1 SGHTA and CDR2 FQGNSA. DNA for the CDR3: TGTGCCAGCAGCTTTCCTGGGAAGTATGGAAACACCATATATTTT. Protein sequence: CASSFPGKYGNTIYF.

CDR3 nucleotides: TGTGCCAGCGCGTCTACGGGGGCAGGGAGCTACGAGCAGTACTTC. Protein sequence: CASASTGAGSYEQYF. The genes are TRBV6-5 and TRBJ2-7, with D perhaps being TRBD1 or TRBD2 (6 bases each). This CDR3 comprises 15 residues. V was cut by 8 bases and J by 3 bases, with 20 bases left in between. CDR1 and CDR2 (germline): MNHEY, SVGAGI.

This chain links TRBV9 with TRBJ2-7; 10 positions agree with TRBD1. The CDR3 is 15 amino acids. CDR1 is SGDLS, CDR2 YYNGEE, per germline. The V segment lost 4 bases and the J segment 1 base; nucleotides outside the gene matches: 5. CDR3 sequence (DNA): TGTGCCAGCAGCTTTTCGGACAGGGGGTCCTACGAGCAGTACTTC. It yields the protein CASSFSDRGSYEQYF.

This clone occurred once. The chain couples TRBV19 to TRBJ2-7, with 12 bases aligning to TRBD1. The CDR3 length is 15 residues. The trim removed 3 bases at V and 3 bases at J, leaving 3 bases unmatched. Germline CDR1 LNHDA, CDR2 SQIVND (reference sequence). CDR3 nucleotides: TGTGCCAGTAGTATTAGGGACAGGGGGCTCTACGAGCAGTACTTC. This sequence encodes CASSIRDRGLYEQYF. Supplemented by reference TRBV19 and TRBJ2-7, the full variable domain reads DGGITQSPKYLFRKEGQNVTLSCEQNLNHDAMYWYRQDPGQGLRLIYYSQIVNDFQKGDIAEGYSVSREKKESFPLTVTSAQKNPTAFYLCASSIRDRGLYEQYFGPGTRLTVT.

This clone appeared a single time. This chain uses TRBV5-1 with TRBJ1-4; D is possibly TRBD1 (5 bases). Germline CDR1 reads SGHRS; CDR2 reads YFSETQ. The CDR3 runs 16 residues. The V gene lost 2 bases and the J gene lost 5 bases, with 16 bases spanning the gap. Here the CDR3 DNA reads TGCGCCAGCAGCTTCTCCCTTAGGGGTGGGAATGAAAAACTGTTTTTT. Protein: CASSFSLRGGNEKLFF.

This clone is a singleton in its sample. V gene TRBV10-3 combines with J gene TRBJ2-2, with no clear D. Trimming stripped 0 bases from V and 1 base from J, with 15 bases between. Germline V CDR1 and CDR2: ENHRY, SYGVKD. This CDR3 has 18 residues. CDR3 DNA sequence: TGTGCCATCAGTGAGTCCCTTCCGATATCCCTGAACACCGGGGAGCTGTTTTTT. It encodes CAISESLPISLNTGELFF.

The rearrangement links TRBV6-5 to TRBJ1-5, with a weak D call TRBD1 (5 bases). The V end lost 10 bases, the J end lost 2 bases, and 12 bases lay between the germline ends. There are 13 residues in the CDR3. In germline, CDR1 is MNHEY, CDR2 SVGAGI. The CDR3 is CATQAGGNQPQHF. The DNA of the CDR3 is TGTGCCACCCAAGCGGGGGGCAATCAGCCCCAGCATTTT.

The chain links TRBV10-3 to TRBJ2-2; 7 bases match TRBD2. There are 18 residues in the CDR3. Losses at the gene ends were 7 bases for V and 0 bases for J; bases not matched to a gene: 14. Germline values: CDR1 ENHRY, CDR2 SYGVKD. CDR3 bases: TGTGCCATCACCCGGGGACTACAGATAGGGGCGAACACCGGGGAGCTGTTTTTT. As protein: CAITRGLQIGANTGELFF.

The chain has TRBV5-1 and TRBJ2-7; D perhaps matches TRBD2 (7 bases). The CDR3 runs 14 residues. Per germline, CDR1 SGHRS and CDR2 YFSETQ. Trimming removed 0 bases from V and 4 bases from J, with 11 bases in between. CDR3 amino acids: CASSLAGGGYEQYF. The CDR3, as DNA: TGCGCCAGCAGCTTGGCGGGGGGCGGTTACGAGCAGTACTTC.

The sample holds one count of this clone. The chain employs TRBV28 and TRBJ2-7, with D perhaps matching TRBD2 (6 bases). In germline, CDR1 is MDHEN, CDR2 SYDVKM. V gave up 3 bases and J gave up 0 bases, with 24 bases separating them. The CDR3 is 19 residues long. CDR3 loop: CASSFNLARVEASSYEQYF. CDR3 coding DNA: TGTGCCAGCAGTTTCAACCTAGCGAGGGTAGAGGCGAGCTCCTACGAGCAGTACTTC.

V gene TRBV2 combines with J gene TRBJ1-5; D unresolved. Germline values: CDR1 SNHLY, CDR2 FYNNEI. The CDR3 has 12 residues. V was pared by 1 base and J by 7 bases, with 5 bases between. The DNA for the CDR3 is TGTGCCAGCAGTGAAGTATGGCAGCCCCAGCATTTT. As protein: CASSEVWQPQHF.

This rearrangement joins TRBV27 to TRBJ2-4; D gene ambiguous. V lost 3 bases, J lost 7 bases, and 16 bases lay in between. Germline V lookup: CDR1 MNHEY, CDR2 SMNVEV (reference sequence). This CDR3 contains 15 residues. CDR3 DNA: TGTGCCAGCAGTTTTTCCGGGCCAATCTCCAACATTCAGTACTTC. Translation gives CASSFSGPISNIQYF.

The chain links TRBV3-1 (or the pseudogene TRBV3-2) to TRBJ1-5, with 9 bases identical to TRBD1. Germline V gene lookup returns CDR1 LGHDT and CDR2 YNNKEL (reference sequence). The CDR3 loop spans 16 amino acids. J gave up 0 bases and V 1 base, and 1 base lay outside the gene matches. The CDR3 nucleotides are TGTGCCAGCAGCCAAGCGGGACAGGGTAGCAATCAGCCCCAGCATTTT. It specifies CASSQAGQGSNQPQHF.